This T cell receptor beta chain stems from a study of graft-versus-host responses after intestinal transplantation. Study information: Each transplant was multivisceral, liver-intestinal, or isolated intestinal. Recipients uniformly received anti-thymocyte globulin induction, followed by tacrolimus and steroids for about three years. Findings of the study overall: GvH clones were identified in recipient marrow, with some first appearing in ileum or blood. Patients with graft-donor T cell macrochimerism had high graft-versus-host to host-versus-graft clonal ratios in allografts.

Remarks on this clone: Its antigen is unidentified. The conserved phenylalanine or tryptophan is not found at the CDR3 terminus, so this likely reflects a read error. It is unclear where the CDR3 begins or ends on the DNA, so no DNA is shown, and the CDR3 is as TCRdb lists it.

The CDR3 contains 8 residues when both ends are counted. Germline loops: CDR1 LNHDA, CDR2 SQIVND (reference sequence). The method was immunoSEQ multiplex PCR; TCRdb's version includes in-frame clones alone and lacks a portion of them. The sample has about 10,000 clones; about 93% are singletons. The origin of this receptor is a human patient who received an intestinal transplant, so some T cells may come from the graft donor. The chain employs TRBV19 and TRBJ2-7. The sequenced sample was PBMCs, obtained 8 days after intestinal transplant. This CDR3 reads CASSIKPL.